These 32 T cell receptor beta chains were all obtained from the same sample, sequenced in a study of early T cells in non-severe SARS-CoV-2 infection. Each CDR3 protein gets one entry after TCRdb re-called the 5' RACE reads with MiXCR. The sample yields roughly 99,000 distinct CDR3 sequences, roughly 12% seen once. Sequences were derived from whole blood, sampled at baseline. The origin of the receptors is an adult who was a healthcare worker with PCR-confirmed SARS-CoV-2 infection or an uninfected control (not recorded which).

This clonotype was observed many times. The chain couples TRBV11-2 to TRBJ1-5; perhaps TRBD1 as D (6 bases). The CDR3 is 14 residues long. The V gene lost 5 bases and the J gene lost 6 bases, with 14 bases spanning the gap. Germline V gives CDR1 SGHAT, CDR2 FQNNGV. CDR3 sequence reads: CASSRWGRAQPQHF. The CDR3 region has the DNA TGTGCCAGCAGCCGATGGGGGCGAGCTCAGCCCCAGCATTTT.

The chain combines TRBV7-2 with TRBJ2-5, with D perhaps given as TRBD1 or TRBD2 (5 bases each). V lost 2 bases and J 5 bases, leaving 9 bases between the germline ends. This CDR3 spans 13 amino acids. CDR1 and CDR2 from the germline V gene are SGHTA and FQGNSA. The CDR3 loop reads CASSLLWGETQYF. The CDR3 nucleotides are TGTGCCAGCAGCTTACTGTGGGGGGAGACCCAGTACTTC.

The chain couples TRBV20-1 to TRBJ2-1, with 12 bases fitting TRBD2. This CDR3 is 15 amino acids long. V lost 0 bases to trimming and J lost 7 bases; unmatched junction nucleotides: 4. The germline V gene has CDR1 DFQATT and CDR2 SNEGSKA (reference sequence). Written as DNA, the CDR3 is TGCAGTGCTAGAGACGCTAGCGGGGGGGCGAATGAGCAGTTCTTC. As protein: CSARDASGGANEQFF.

The rearrangement links TRBV20-1 to TRBJ2-1; tentatively, D is TRBD2 (7 bases). V was pared by 3 bases and J by 5 bases, with 11 bases between. Germline CDR1 reads DFQATT; CDR2 reads SNEGSKA (reference sequence). The CDR3 covers 13 residues. For the CDR3, the DNA is TGCAGTGCTAGGCGGGGGCCAGACAATGAGCAGTTCTTC. Its protein product is CSARRGPDNEQFF.

This clonotype was seen ten or more times. The chain joins TRBV7-9 to TRBJ2-3; D may be TRBD2 (6 bases). With 1 base removed from V and 0 bases from J, the gap between germline ends came to 11 bases. This CDR3 is built from 16 residues. From germline, CDR1 is SEHNR and CDR2 FQNEAQ (reference sequence). For the CDR3, the DNA is TGTGCCAGCAGCTTAGGGTCTAGCGCCAGCACAGATACGCAGTATTTT. The encoded protein is CASSLGSSASTDTQYF.

V is TRBV11-2 and J is TRBJ2-7; D may be TRBD1 (6 bases). This CDR3 region has 16 residues. Trimming left V 5 bases short and J 3 bases short, with 20 bases between. Germline V lookup: CDR1 SGHAT, CDR2 FQNNGV. Here the CDR3 reads CASSRTVLLRVYEQYF. As DNA, the CDR3 is TGTGCCAGCAGCCGGACAGTTCTTCTTCGGGTCTACGAGCAGTACTTC.

This clonotype came up a few times. J is TRBJ2-1 and V is TRBV5-6; 9 bases are a match to TRBD1. Germline-derived CDR1 and CDR2 are SGHDT and YYEEEE. The CDR3 is 16 residues long. The ends lost 4 bases at V and 7 bases at J; junction bases unmatched: 12. The CDR3 protein is CASSPDRGDLTNEQFF. The CDR3 DNA is TGTGCCAGCAGCCCGGACAGGGGTGATCTGACGAATGAGCAGTTCTTC.

A few counts support this clonotype. The genes are TRBV3-1 and TRBJ2-5; D is possibly TRBD2 (5 bases). The germline V gene encodes CDR1 LGHDT and CDR2 YNNKEL (reference sequence). Trimming removed 2 bases at V and 1 base at J, with 5 bases between. CDR3 length: 13 residues. The DNA of the CDR3 is TGTGCCAGCAGCCAACGGGGCCAAGAGACCCAGTACTTC. Protein product: CASSQRGQETQYF.

This clonotype has a handful of counts. The V call is TRBV5-4, the J call TRBJ2-3, with D possibly being TRBD1 or TRBD2 (6 bases each). CDR3 length equals 15 residues. Trimming shortened V by 4 bases and J by 1 base, and 13 bases separated the two germline ends. CDR1 and CDR2 (germline): SGHNT, YYREEE (reference sequence). The CDR3 sequence: CASSRGLVGTDTQYF. For the CDR3, the DNA is TGTGCCAGCAGCCGGGGGCTAGTTGGCACAGATACGCAGTATTTT. The variable domain in full, with the rest retrieved from reference TRBV5-4 and TRBJ2-3, is ETGVTQSPTHLIKTRGQQVTLRCSSQSGHNTVSWYQQALGQGPQFIFQYYREEENGRGNFPPRFSGLQFPNYSSELNVNALELDDSALYLCASSRGLVGTDTQYFGPGTRLTVL.

The chain recombines TRBV4-1 with TRBJ2-6, with 7 bases identical to TRBD1. V was pared by 0 bases and J by 0 bases, with 5 bases of the junction left unmatched. This CDR3 comprises 18 residues. Germline V gives CDR1 MGHRA, CDR2 YSYEKL. The CDR3 sequence is CASSQDGQAISGANVLTF. The CDR3 DNA follows: TGCGCCAGCAGCCAAGACGGACAGGCGATCTCTGGGGCCAACGTCCTGACTTTC.

The CDR3 coding sequence is TGTGCCAGCAGCCCCCGGAGTTGGGAAGAGACCCAGTACTTC. Protein product: CASSPRSWEETQYF. V gene TRBV7-9 combines with J gene TRBJ2-5, with D hard to call. V was trimmed by 5 bases and J by 3 bases, leaving 13 bases between them. The CDR3 has 14 residues. Germline V gene lookup returns CDR1 SEHNR and CDR2 FQNEAQ (reference sequence).

The genes are TRBV5-6 and TRBJ1-4, with TRBD1 identical over 9 bases. V lost 3 bases and J lost 10; bases outside the gene matches: 7. The germline V gene has CDR1 SGHDT and CDR2 YYEEEE. The CDR3 is 14 residues long. CDR3 DNA sequence: TGTGCCAGCAGCTCCCGGGACAGGGATCGAAAACTGTTTTTT. Protein sequence: CASSSRDRDRKLFF.

This clonotype was observed a few times. In nucleotides, the CDR3 is TGCGCCAGCAGCATGGCTAGCGGCTCCTACAATGAGCAGTTCTTC. This sequence encodes CASSMASGSYNEQFF. J is TRBJ2-1 and V is TRBV5-1; TRBD2 agrees at 7 bases. From germline, CDR1 is SGHRS and CDR2 YFSETQ. The trim removed 4 bases at V and 0 bases at J, leaving 4 bases unmatched. There are 15 residues in the CDR3.

V usage is TRBV9 and J usage is TRBJ2-3; unclear D gene. In germline, CDR1 is SGDLS, CDR2 YYNGEE. Trimming removed 0 bases from V and 4 bases from J, with 12 bases in between. This CDR3 has 15 residues. The CDR3 coding sequence is TGTGCCAGCAGCGTAGAAGGGAATAGGGCAGATACGCAGTATTTT. It encodes CASSVEGNRADTQYF. The full variable domain, in which reference TRBV9 and TRBJ2-3 provide the parts outside the CDR3, is DSGVTQTPKHLITATGQRVTLRCSPRSGDLSVYWYQQSLDQGLQFLIQYYNGEERAKGNILERFSAQQFPDLHSELNLSSLELGDSALYFCASSVEGNRADTQYFGPGTRLTVL.

V gene TRBV6-2 or TRBV6-3 combines with J gene TRBJ2-7; 12 bases match TRBD2. Germline lookup yields CDR1 MNHEY and CDR2 SVGEGT. The CDR3 totals 19 residues. The ends lost 0 bases at V and 2 bases at J; junction bases unmatched: 11. The CDR3 region has the DNA TGTGCCAGCAGTTACTCTCTCTCTAGCGGGAGGGTTTACACCTACGAGCAGTACTTC. Its translation is CASSYSLSSGRVYTYEQYF.

This clonotype was recorded at least ten times. The J gene is TRBJ2-1, the V gene TRBV7-2; D is unresolved. CDR1 and CDR2 from the germline V gene are SGHTA and FQGNSA. Between the trimmed V and J ends, which lost 4 bases and 0 bases, there was a span of 10 bases. This CDR3 comprises 15 residues. CDR3 in amino acids: CASSSDVSSYNEQFF. Here the CDR3 DNA reads TGTGCCAGCAGCTCGGACGTGAGCTCCTACAATGAGCAGTTCTTC. The complete variable domain, with remaining parts taken from reference TRBV7-2 and TRBJ2-1, reads GAGVSQSPSNKVTEKGKDVELRCDPISGHTALYWYRQSLGQGLEFLIYFQGNSAPDKSGLPSDRFSAERTGGSVSTLTIQRTQQEDSAVYLCASSSDVSSYNEQFFGPGTRLTVL.

V gene TRBV6-1 combines with J gene TRBJ1-5; no clear D gene. Germline values: CDR1 MNHNS, CDR2 SASEGT. V was trimmed by 1 base and J by 3 bases, leaving 10 bases between them. CDR3 size: 15 residues. The CDR3, as DNA: TGTGCCAGCAGTGAAGTGGGAGGGTACAATCAGCCCCAGCATTTT. Amino acid sequence: CASSEVGGYNQPQHF.

In this sample, this clonotype turned up a few times. The chain joins TRBV7-6 to TRBJ2-7; D unresolved. V lost 3 bases to trimming and J lost 3 bases, with 15 bases between them. The CDR3 contains 15 residues. The germline V gene has CDR1 SGHVS and CDR2 FNYEAQ. CDR3 nucleotides: TGTGCCAGCAGCTTGGGCCGACCTTCCAGCTACGAGCAGTACTTC. Encoded protein: CASSLGRPSSYEQYF.

V usage is TRBV20-1 and J usage is TRBJ2-1, with 12 nucleotides matching TRBD2. CDR1 and CDR2 (germline): DFQATT, SNEGSKA (reference sequence). Trimming cost V 6 bases and J 4 bases; bases outside gene matches: 4. The CDR3 runs 14 residues. CDR3 nucleotides: TGCAGTGCAAGGACTAGCGGGAATTACAATGAGCAGTTCTTC. Translation gives CSARTSGNYNEQFF.

The chain combines TRBV7-6 with TRBJ2-2, with TRBD1 identical over 9 bases. Germline CDR1 reads SGHVS; CDR2 reads FNYEAQ. The V gene end was trimmed by 4 bases and the J gene end by 2 bases; junction bases not matched to a gene: 2. This CDR3 is built from 15 residues. The CDR3 nucleotides read TGTGCCAGCAGCTGGGACAGGGAAAACACCGGGGAGCTGTTTTTT. This sequence encodes CASSWDRENTGELFF.

The table lists this clonotype with many counts. The chain uses TRBV7-3 and TRBJ2-3; 8 bases align to TRBD2. Trimming took 2 bases from V and 6 from J; bases not matched to a gene: 7. From germline, CDR1 is SGHTA and CDR2 FQGTGA. The length of the CDR3 is 15 residues. The CDR3 bases are TGTGCCAGCAGCTTAGCGGGAGGCAGCGTGGATACGCAGTATTTT. Translation: CASSLAGGSVDTQYF.

The V gene is TRBV20-1, the J gene TRBJ2-3, with TRBD2 matching 9 bases. Trimming removed 2 bases from V and 0 bases from J; junction bases left unmatched: 3. The CDR3 runs to 15 residues. Germline V gene lookup returns CDR1 DFQATT and CDR2 SNEGSKA (reference sequence). The CDR3: CSARLAGRSTDTQYF. The CDR3 DNA reads TGCAGTGCTAGACTAGCGGGACGGAGCACAGATACGCAGTATTTT.

This clonotype was counted at least ten times. The chain has TRBV7-9 and TRBJ1-3; D perhaps matches TRBD1 (6 bases). Germline V CDR1 and CDR2: SEHNR, FQNEAQ (reference sequence). The V and J ends lost 5 bases and 2 bases respectively, with 13 bases between them. This CDR3 comprises 15 residues. The CDR3 DNA follows: TGTGCCAGCAGCGTCGATAGGACAGCTGGAAACACCATATATTTT. It codes for CASSVDRTAGNTIYF.

The chain couples TRBV2 to TRBJ2-7; possible D gene TRBD1, 6 bases. Germline V gene lookup returns CDR1 SNHLY and CDR2 FYNNEI. V lost 7 bases to trimming and J lost 4 bases, with 14 bases between them. This CDR3 spans 13 amino acids. CDR3 sequence reads: CASTRTVAYEQYF. The CDR3 nucleotides are TGTGCCAGCACCCGGACAGTAGCTTACGAGCAGTACTTC. Combining the CDR3 with reference TRBV2 and TRBJ2-7 gives the whole variable domain EPEVTQTPSHQVTQMGQEVILRCVPISNHLYFYWYRQILGQKVEFLVSFYNNEISEKSEIFDDQFSVERPDGSNFTLKIRSTKLEDSAMYFCASTRTVAYEQYFGPGTRLTVT.

The rearrangement uses TRBV20-1 and TRBJ2-5; 8 bases are a match to TRBD1. Trimming at V came to 8 bases and at J to 3 bases, leaving 14 bases not matched to a gene. The CDR3 sequence is 15 residues long. CDR1 DFQATT and CDR2 SNEGSKA come from the germline V gene (reference sequence). This chain's CDR3 is CSCSLYRGSKETQYF. Written as DNA, the CDR3 is TGCAGTTGTTCGCTTTACAGGGGGTCTAAAGAGACCCAGTACTTC.

The rearrangement links TRBV7-6 to TRBJ1-2; D may be TRBD1 (5 bases). This CDR3 is built from 13 residues. The V gene's germline CDR1 is SGHVS and CDR2 FNYEAQ. V was shortened by 9 bases and J by 6 bases, with 17 bases between the two germline ends. CDR3 DNA sequence: TGTGCCAGTTTGACCTGGCCGGGGCATGGCTACACCTTC. Translated: CASLTWPGHGYTF.

The gene calls are TRBV7-6 and TRBJ1-4, with D possibly matching TRBD1 (5 bases). Germline CDR1 and CDR2: SGHVS and FNYEAQ. V shed 0 bases and J shed 5 bases, with 13 bases lying between them. This CDR3 is 16 amino acids long. CDR3 amino acids: CASSLATGRSNEKLFF. As DNA, the CDR3 is TGTGCCAGCAGCTTAGCCACGGGACGGTCCAATGAAAAACTGTTTTTT.

V is TRBV6-2 or TRBV6-3 and J is TRBJ1-2; possibly TRBD1 for D (5 bases). V was trimmed by 6 bases and J by 4 bases, leaving 12 bases between them. Germline loops: CDR1 MNHEY, CDR2 SVGEGT. CDR3 size: 13 residues. The CDR3 sequence: CASRPPGTYGYTF. In DNA, the CDR3 is TGTGCCAGCAGGCCCCCAGGGACCTATGGCTACACCTTC.

This clonotype was seen only a few times. The chain has TRBV5-6 and TRBJ2-1; D is perhaps TRBD2 (6 bases). The V end lost 3 bases, the J end lost 8 bases, and 18 bases lay between the germline ends. The CDR3 contains 15 residues. The V gene's germline CDR1 is SGHDT and CDR2 YYEEEE. The CDR3 nucleotides are TGTGCCAGCAGCTCGTTAGCGGCGAGGGGCGATGAGCAGTTCTTC. This codes for CASSSLAARGDEQFF.

The gene calls are TRBV5-6 and TRBJ2-1, with 11 positions matching TRBD1. After removal of 4 bases from V and 3 bases from J, the junction contained 3 bases not matched to a gene. Germline V gene lookup returns CDR1 SGHDT and CDR2 YYEEEE. This CDR3 spans 15 amino acids. This CDR3 is CASSSGTGGYNEQFF. Here the CDR3 DNA reads TGTGCCAGCAGCAGCGGGACAGGGGGCTACAATGAGCAGTTCTTC.

This clonotype was counted between two and nine times. The chain has TRBV27 and TRBJ1-5, with D perhaps TRBD1 (5 bases). The CDR3 is made up of 14 amino acids. CDR1 and CDR2 (germline): MNHEY, SMNVEV (reference sequence). Trimming shortened V by 8 bases and J by 4 bases, and 15 bases separated the two germline ends. The CDR3 DNA sequence: TGTGCCAGCGGAACGGGACCGACGAATCAGCCCCAGCATTTT. It is translated as CASGTGPTNQPQHF.

Note on this clonotype: At one end the junction does not follow the germline gene, possibly because of a read error. CDR3: CTSRRGGSSYNSPLHF. The CDR3 DNA follows: TGTACCAGCCGTCGAGGGGGCAGCTCCTATAATTCACCCCTCCACTTT. This chain links TRBV6-5 with TRBJ1-6; 7 bases fit TRBD1. CDR3 length: 16 residues. The germline V gene encodes CDR1 MNHEY and CDR2 SVGAGI.